This is a list of T cell receptor beta chains from one sample in a study of response to subunit inactivated influenza vaccine. Via MiXCR, TCRdb re-called the RT-PCR reads, giving one row per CDR3 protein. The sample yields hundreds of thousands of distinct CDR3 sequences, less than 15% seen once. The sequenced sample was PBMCs from blood, obtained less than 15 days before vaccination. These receptors were taken from a man in his fifties or sixties who received an inactivated influenza vaccine. CDR3s include the opening cysteine and the closing phenylalanine or tryptophan. A D gene is named only where the DNA matches it firmly. Expanded clones are given a class, and other clones once, few, many or no size at all.

J: TRBJ2-1; length: 16; D: TRBD2; size: NA; V: TRBV5-6; CDR3: CASSSPGIAGNNEQFF; DNA: TGTGCCAGCAGCTCCCCCGGAATAGCGGGAAACAATGAGCAGTTCTTC
J: TRBJ1-1; length: 15; D: NA; size: NA; V: TRBV2; CDR3: CASSNEGLKNTEAFF; DNA: TGTGCCAGCAGTAACGAGGGACTCAAGAACACTGAAGCTTTCTTT
J: TRBJ2-3; length: 14; D: TRBD2; size: NA; V: TRBV9; CDR3: CASSPRDYTDTQYF; DNA: TGTGCCAGCAGCCCACGGGACTACACAGATACGCAGTATTTT
J: TRBJ2-7; length: 14; D: NA; size: NA; V: TRBV3-1; CDR3: CASSQRTVSYEQYF; DNA: TGTGCCAGCAGCCAAAGGACAGTCTCCTACGAGCAGTACTTC
J: TRBJ2-1; length: 16; D: TRBD2; size: NA; V: TRBV11-2; CDR3: CASSLGGASGINEQFF; DNA: TGTGCCAGCAGCTTAGGGGGGGCTAGCGGGATCAATGAGCAGTTCTTC
J: TRBJ2-7; length: 18; D: TRBD2; size: few; V: TRBV7-8; CDR3: CASSSSRPSGAVSYEQYF; DNA: TGTGCCAGCAGTTCTAGCCGGCCTAGCGGGGCCGTCTCCTACGAGCAGTACTTC
J: TRBJ2-3; length: 16; D: TRBD2; size: few; V: TRBV5-1; CDR3: CASSLALGLAVDTQYF; DNA: TGCGCCAGCAGCTTGGCCTTGGGACTAGCGGTAGATACGCAGTATTTT
J: TRBJ2-5; length: 12; D: NA; size: NA; V: TRBV11-2; CDR3: CASSSGYETQYF; DNA: TGTGCCAGCAGCTCAGGGTACGAGACCCAGTACTTC
J: TRBJ2-5; length: 14; D: TRBD1; size: NA; V: TRBV28; CDR3: CASSTGGSLVTQYF; DNA: TGTGCCAGCAGTACAGGGGGCTCTCTAGTGACCCAGTACTTC
J: TRBJ2-1; length: 18; D: TRBD2; size: few; V: TRBV6-2/TRBV6-3; CDR3: CASSYAAGGSGTYNEQFF; DNA: TGTGCCAGCAGTTACGCGGCGGGAGGAAGTGGCACCTACAATGAGCAGTTCTTC